This T cell receptor (beta chain) was sequenced during a study of a mutant IDH1 vaccine in newly diagnosed glioma. General study findings and limits: Shifts in the top peripheral T cell clonotypes seemed unrelated to pseudoprogression.

V gave up 4 bases and J gave up 0 bases, with 8 bases separating them. The length of the CDR3 is 14 residues. Germline V gives CDR1 SGHNT, CDR2 YYREEE (reference sequence). Clones were read by immunoSEQ multiplex PCR, and TCRdb kept only the in-frame ones, dropping some. The sample holds 84,000 or so clones, approximately 80% seen once. In regard to this clone: Its cognate antigen is unknown.

This sample's time point: week 47, end of study. Alongside topical imiquimod, each dose of vaccine comprised 300 ug of mutant IDH1 20-mer peptide. The sequence derives from a man aged 35 to 55 with glioma. The sample was PBMCs, taken from a glioma patient whose treatment included an IDH1 peptide vaccine. This chain links TRBV5-4 with TRBJ1-5; unclear D gene. The CDR3 DNA is TGTGCCAGCAGCCCCGGGCCTAGCAATCAGCCCCAGCATTTT. It is translated as CASSPGPSNQPQHF.